What follows is one TCR beta chain and its context. Mismatch with germline at one junction end may stem from a read error. This sample was included in a study of molecular identifiers for immune sequencing clone quantification. TCRdb processed the PCR reads anew with MiXCR; each CDR3 protein has one entry. The sample gives 300,000 to 350,000 distinct CDR3 sequences, 20% to 25% of which show up once; 0.7% to 0.9% is in the top ten. The receptor comes from a human donor in good health. Some libraries in this study had Jurkat cell RNA spiked in. Input material: naive CD8+ T cells from blood, with Jurkat cell RNA spiked in. Described subset: FACS-sorted CD8+CD4-CCR7+CD45RA+ naive T cells.

CDR3 sequence reads: CAGSLSRQNEQYF. CDR3 nucleotides: TGTGCCGGCAGTTTATCGCGGCAGAACGAGCAGTACTTC. This chain joins TRBV27 and TRBJ2-7; D remains ambiguous. The CDR3 sequence is 13 residues long. CDR1 and CDR2 (germline): MNHEY, SMNVEV (reference sequence).